This T cell receptor beta chain was sequenced in a study of tumor and adjacent non-tumor tissue in lung cancer. The template was RNA from unsorted bulk tissue. Three rounds of nested PCR, following a modified ARM-PCR protocol, produced the TCRbeta library. TCRdb redid the calling of the multiplex PCR reads with MiXCR, one entry per CDR3 protein. The profile shows 60,000 to 90,000 distinct CDR3 sequences, over 70% of them singletons. CDR3 length: 14 residues. The germline CDR1 and CDR2 sequences are SGHRS and YFSETQ. The sequenced sample consisted of lung tumor tissue. The clonotype originates from a woman aged 45-65 years with non-small cell lung cancer. The chain has TRBV5-1 and TRBJ2-1; TRBD2 agrees at 11 bases. The J call is doubtful: the DNA matches TRBJ2-7 better. In nucleotides, the CDR3 is TGCGCCAGCAGCACTACTAGCGGGAGAAATGAGCAGTACTTC. It yields the protein CASSTTSGRNEQYF.